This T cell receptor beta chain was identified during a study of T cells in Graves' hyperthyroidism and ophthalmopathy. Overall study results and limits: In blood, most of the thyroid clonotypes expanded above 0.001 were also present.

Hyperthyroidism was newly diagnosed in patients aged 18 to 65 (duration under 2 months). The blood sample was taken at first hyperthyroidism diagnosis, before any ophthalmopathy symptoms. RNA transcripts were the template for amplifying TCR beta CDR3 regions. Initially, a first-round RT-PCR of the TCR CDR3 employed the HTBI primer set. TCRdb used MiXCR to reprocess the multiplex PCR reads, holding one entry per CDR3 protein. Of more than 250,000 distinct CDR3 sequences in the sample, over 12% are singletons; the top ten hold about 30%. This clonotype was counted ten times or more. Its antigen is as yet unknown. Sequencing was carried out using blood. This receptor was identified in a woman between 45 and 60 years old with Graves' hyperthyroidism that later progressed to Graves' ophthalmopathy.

The CDR3, as DNA: TGTGCCAGCAGCCGCCGGGGACTAGCGGAGATGACCGGGGAGCTGTTTTTT. Protein: CASSRRGLAEMTGELFF. This chain links TRBV7-3 with TRBJ2-2; the match to TRBD2 covers 11 bases. This CDR3 has 17 amino acids. The germline gives CDR1 SGHTA, CDR2 FQGTGA. Germline trimming cut 5 bases from V and 5 bases from J; bases unmatched to any gene: 10.